This TCR beta chain was identified in a study of blood T cell repertoires in COVID-19. Across the study: COVID-19 samples from acute and convalescent phases originated in the United States, Italy and Spain.

In Seattle, patients joined the study during active infection and were tracked longitudinally. This clone was seen more than once but under ten times. Authors' data handling: Scientists estimated how many nucleated cells there were by amplifying reference gene primers. This table comes from immunoSEQ multiplex PCR, and its TCRdb copy is limited to in-frame clones, with some not included. V, J and clone size reflect that table, while D and trimming were determined from the DNA. Counted here are some 56,000 clones, about 79% occurring once; the ten biggest clones make up roughly 11%. Sequenced input: peripheral blood. The receptor's source is a man at least 80 years old with COVID-19, enrolled during active disease.

CDR3 in amino acids: CASSYLGQGGNSPLHF. As DNA, the CDR3 is TGTGCCAGCAGTTACCTGGGACAGGGAGGCAATTCACCCCTCCACTTT. The chain recombines TRBV6-5 with TRBJ1-6, with TRBD1 identical over 9 bases. The CDR3 is made up of 16 amino acids. Trimming cost V 2 bases and J 7 bases; bases outside gene matches: 6. From germline, CDR1 is MNHEY and CDR2 SVGAGI.